These 13 T cell receptor beta chains were sequenced from one sample in a study of blood T cell repertoires in COVID-19. Assay used: immunoSEQ multiplex PCR; TCRdb lists only in-frame clones, some missing. The table includes 65,000 to 75,000 clones, about 80% detected once. Sequencing was done on a sample of peripheral blood. All receptors come from a woman aged 55-70 years with acute or convalescent COVID-19.

The chain carries TRBV6-5 and TRBJ2-2, with 9 bases lining up with TRBD1. The V gene end was trimmed by 6 bases and the J gene end by 5 bases; junction bases not matched to a gene: 4. Germline CDR1 and CDR2: MNHEY and SVGAGI. This CDR3 comprises 14 residues. DNA for the CDR3: TGTGCCAGCAGGCCCGGACAGGGGACCGGGGAGCTGTTTTTT. It is translated as CASRPGQGTGELFF.

CDR3 in amino acids: CAGSREAYNSPLHF. CDR3 nucleotide sequence: TGTGCCGGAAGCAGGGAGGCCTATAATTCACCCCTCCACTTT. The chain uses TRBV6-5 and TRBJ1-6; D may be TRBD1 (5 bases). The length of the CDR3 is 14 residues. V shed 11 bases and J shed 2 bases, with 13 bases lying between them. From germline, CDR1 is MNHEY and CDR2 SVGAGI.

V gene TRBV2 combines with J gene TRBJ2-7; 8 nucleotides line up with TRBD1. The CDR3 totals 11 residues. CDR1 is SNHLY and CDR2 is FYNNEI in the germline V gene. The V and J ends lost 7 bases and 7 bases, in that order; junction bases with no gene match: 3. The chain's CDR3 is CASTTGGEQYF. CDR3 sequence (DNA): TGTGCCAGCACCACAGGGGGGGAGCAGTACTTC.

The chain combines TRBV3-1 (or the pseudogene TRBV3-2) with TRBJ2-3; maybe TRBD2 (6 bases). CDR3 size: 15 residues. CDR1 is LGHDT and CDR2 is YNNKEL in the germline V gene (reference sequence). Trimming shortened V by 0 bases and J by 6 bases, and 13 bases separated the two germline ends. The CDR3, as DNA: TGTGCCAGCAGCCAAGATCCCGATGGGGGGGATACGCAGTATTTT. Protein product: CASSQDPDGGDTQYF.

This sequence joins TRBV6-5 and TRBJ2-2, with TRBD1 as a possible D gene (6 bases). The CDR3 covers 13 residues. Trimming removed 6 bases from V and 8 bases from J, with 13 bases in between. Per germline, CDR1 MNHEY and CDR2 SVGAGI. The CDR3 here is CASRNDRRGELFF. CDR3 in DNA: TGTGCCAGCAGGAACGACAGGAGGGGGGAGCTGTTTTTT.

This CDR3 is CAISEPDRGEAFF. The CDR3 region has the DNA TGTGCCATCAGTGAGCCCGACAGGGGTGAAGCTTTCTTT. The chain recombines TRBV10-3 with TRBJ1-1; TRBD1 agrees at 8 bases. Germline V gives CDR1 ENHRY, CDR2 SYGVKD. V lost 2 bases to trimming and J lost 7 bases; unmatched junction nucleotides: 3. The CDR3 loop spans 13 amino acids.

The rearrangement joins TRBV3-1 (or the pseudogene TRBV3-2) to TRBJ1-1, with D possibly matching TRBD1 (5 bases). V shed 6 bases and J shed 3 bases, with 17 bases lying between them. Germline V lookup: CDR1 LGHDT, CDR2 YNNKEL (reference sequence). The CDR3 contains 15 residues. CDR3 region: CASRPRGDGDTEAFF. CDR3 nucleotide sequence: TGTGCCAGCAGACCTCGGGGGGATGGGGACACTGAAGCTTTCTTT.

This chain joins TRBV6-6 and TRBJ2-7; maybe TRBD1 (5 bases). The ends were cut back, 7 bases at V and 2 bases at J, with 9 bases in the middle. The CDR3 loop spans 12 amino acids. The germline CDR1 and CDR2 sequences are MNHNY and SVGAGI (reference sequence). As DNA, the CDR3 is TGTGCCAGCAAGGACACACCCTACGAGCAGTACTTC. Translation: CASKDTPYEQYF.

The rearrangement joins TRBV5-1 to TRBJ1-4; 7 nucleotides line up with TRBD1. Per germline, CDR1 SGHRS and CDR2 YFSETQ. The V gene end was trimmed by 4 bases and the J gene end by 0 bases; junction bases not matched to a gene: 3. The CDR3 runs 15 residues. The CDR3 DNA is TGCGCCAGCAGCGTCGACAGGGCAACTAATGAAAAACTGTTTTTT. Translated, it gives CASSVDRATNEKLFF.

The genes are TRBV7-3 and TRBJ1-1; 8 nucleotides agree with TRBD1. Per the germline V gene, CDR1 is SGHTA and CDR2 is FQGTGA. After removal of 4 bases from V and 3 bases from J, the junction contained 7 bases not matched to a gene. CDR3 length equals 15 residues. Here the CDR3 DNA reads TGTGCCAGCAGCTCTCAGGGGGCTGCGCACACTGAAGCTTTCTTT. It specifies CASSSQGAAHTEAFF.

CDR3 protein: CASSLRGGALLYEQYF. CDR3 sequence (DNA): TGTGCCAGCAGCTTAAGAGGGGGGGCCCTATTATACGAGCAGTACTTC. The rearrangement joins TRBV7-3 to TRBJ2-7; D is perhaps TRBD2 (7 bases). The CDR3 has 16 amino acids. CDR1 and CDR2 from the germline V gene are SGHTA and FQGTGA. Trimming cost V 1 base and J 4 bases, with 17 bases left between them.

The V gene is TRBV7-3, the J gene TRBJ2-3; 8 bases agree with TRBD1. Germline CDR1 is SGHTA and CDR2 is FQGTGA. V lost 5 bases and J lost 4; bases outside the gene matches: 11. This CDR3 comprises 16 residues. The CDR3 DNA reads TGTGCCAGCAGCACACGACAGGGGCTGGGGGCAGATACGCAGTATTTT. Its protein is CASSTRQGLGADTQYF.

V usage is TRBV9 and J usage is TRBJ2-1; D remains unclear. The CDR3 length is 14 residues. Germline values: CDR1 SGDLS, CDR2 YYNGEE. V was shortened by 3 bases and J by 0 bases, with 7 bases between the two germline ends. The CDR3 DNA is TGTGCCAGCAGCGCTGAAGCCTCCTACAATGAGCAGTTCTTC. Protein sequence: CASSAEASYNEQFF.